The next 9 T cell receptor beta chains were all read from a single sample in a study of tumor and adjacent non-tumor tissue in lung cancer. TCRbeta libraries were built with three rounds of nested PCR, modified from ARM-PCR. TCRdb reprocessed the multiplex PCR reads with MiXCR, giving one entry per CDR3 protein. Of around 210,000 distinct CDR3 sequences listed, 70% to 75% were seen once; the top ten hold approximately 25%. RNA was extracted from bulk tissue without any cell sorting. Material: lung tumor tissue. The receptors derive from a man between 60 and 70 years old with non-small cell lung cancer.

The CDR3 sequence: CASSTGIAGNTIYF. The CDR3 nucleotides read TGTGCCAGCAGCACAGGGATCGCTGGAAACACCATATATTTT. The chain uses TRBV25-1 and TRBJ1-3; perhaps TRBD1 as D (6 bases). V was pared by 6 bases and J by 2 bases, with 11 bases between. Germline-derived CDR1 and CDR2 are MGHDK and SYGVNS. The CDR3 extends over 14 amino acids.

To note about this clonotype: The DNA is left out, because the CDR3 cannot be placed on it with certainty; the CDR3 is given as TCRdb lists it. The gene calls are TRBV20-1 and TRBJ1-2; TRBD1 is the table's D call and was not checked against the DNA. Germline values: CDR1 DFQATT, CDR2 SNEGSKA (reference sequence). The CDR3 region is 14 residues in length, termini included. This CDR3 reads CSALVGQGSAGYAF.

As for this clonotype: This may arise from a read error, as a much more abundant clone is one base away. The CDR3 is CASRASGVSGQFF. CDR3 in DNA: TGTGCCAGTCGAGCTAGCGGGGTTAGCGGGCAGTTCTTC. The gene calls are TRBV12-5 and TRBJ2-1, with 9 bases identical to TRBD2. The CDR3 consists of 13 residues. Germline CDR1 is LGHNT and CDR2 is FRNRAP.

A remark on this clonotype: This may arise from a read error, as a much more abundant clone is one base away. The genes are TRBV20-1 and TRBJ2-1; 11 positions agree with TRBD2. J gave up 4 bases and V 5 bases, and 4 bases lay outside the gene matches. Germline CDR1 reads DFQATT; CDR2 reads SNEGSKA (reference sequence). There are 14 residues in the CDR3. CDR3 nucleotides: TGCAGTGCTTCGAGACTAGCGGGATACAATGAGCAGTTCTTC. Amino acid sequence: CSASRLAGYNEQFF.

The chain has TRBV20-1 and TRBJ1-5, with D possibly being TRBD1 (6 bases). Germline CDR1 reads DFQATT; CDR2 reads SNEGSKA (reference sequence). Trimming left V 0 bases short and J 6 bases short, with 15 bases between. The CDR3 has 15 amino acids. The CDR3 is CSAREHRELGQPQHF. For the CDR3, the DNA is TGCAGTGCTAGAGAACACAGGGAACTGGGTCAGCCCCAGCATTTT.

The rearrangement uses TRBV6-1 and TRBJ1-1; D might be TRBD1 (5 bases). V was clipped by 6 bases and J by 5 bases, with 13 bases between them. CDR1 MNHNS and CDR2 SASEGT come from the germline V gene. This CDR3 comprises 13 residues. In nucleotides, the CDR3 is TGTGCCAGCAGCTTGGGGGGGGTTACTGAAGCTTTCTTT. Its translation is CASSLGGVTEAFF.

Regarding this clonotype: One junction end does not reproduce the germline sequence, and a read error may be involved. The chain carries TRBV29-1 and TRBJ1-4; 7 positions match TRBD1. Germline lookup yields CDR1 SQVTM and CDR2 ANQGSEA. There are 14 residues in the CDR3. CDR3 sequence: CSIEDGTAYVKLFF. As DNA, the CDR3 is TGCAGCATTGAAGATGGGACAGCATATGTAAAACTGTTTTTT.

The CDR3 region has the DNA TGCGCCAGCACCCTGGGACTAGCGGGAGTTGGTTGGAATGAGCAGTTCTTC. Protein product: CASTLGLAGVGWNEQFF. The rearrangement links TRBV5-1 to TRBJ2-1; TRBD2 matches 14 bases. In germline, CDR1 is SGHRS, CDR2 YFSETQ. The CDR3 totals 17 residues. V shed 6 bases and J 7 bases; nucleotides not matched to a gene: 12.

Notes on this clonotype: The junction differs from germline at one of its ends, possibly a read error. The gene calls are TRBV11-2 and TRBJ1-1, with 10 bases identical to TRBD1. The CDR3 is made up of 16 amino acids. The germline gives CDR1 SGHAT, CDR2 FQNNGV. CDR3 sequence reads: CANSFTLDRGRVQAFF. The CDR3 DNA reads as TGTGCCAACAGCTTTACCCTCGACAGGGGGCGCGTTCAAGCTTTTTTT.